A single sample is the source of the 14 T cell receptor beta chains below, sequenced in a study of OX40 agonist ivuxolimab in advanced cancers. Using immunoSEQ multiplex PCR, the repertoire was profiled, and TCRdb retains in-frame clones only, with some absent. Found here are 95,000 to 150,000 clones, 93% of them singletons; the top ten hold around 0.15%. Sequenced here: CD4+ or CD8+ T cells sorted from blood, sampled in a trial of the OX40 agonist ivuxolimab. These receptors were obtained from an adult with an advanced solid tumor such as melanoma, head and neck, liver or kidney cancer.

The rearrangement links TRBV2 to TRBJ1-6; D possibly corresponds to TRBD1 (5 bases). Looked up from germline, CDR1 is SNHLY and CDR2 is FYNNEI. The CDR3 spans 15 residues. The ends were cut back, 2 bases at V and 6 bases at J, with 11 bases in the middle. The CDR3 bases are TGTGCCAGCAGTGAAATGACAGTACCTAATTCACCCCTCCACTTT. It translates to CASSEMTVPNSPLHF.

This clone was recorded a few times. One junction end disagrees with the germline gene, perhaps due to a read error. V gene TRBV5-4 combines with J gene TRBJ2-7; D is perhaps TRBD1 (6 bases). There are 12 residues in the CDR3. Germline CDR1 reads SGHNT; CDR2 reads YYREEE (reference sequence). For the CDR3, the DNA is TGTGCCAGCAGCTTCCTGACAGGCCGTAGGGAATTC. This sequence encodes CASSFLTGRREF. The whole variable domain, remainder taken from reference TRBV5-4 and TRBJ2-7, is ETGVTQSPTHLIKTRGQQVTLRCSSQSGHNTVSWYQQALGQGPQFIFQYYREEENGRGNFPPRFSGLQFPNYSSELNVNALELDDSALYLCASSFLTGRREFGPGTRLTVT.

There are a few counts of this clone. The chain employs TRBV7-8 and TRBJ2-7, with D maybe TRBD2 (6 bases). There are 14 residues in the CDR3. V lost 8 bases, J lost 7 bases, and 21 bases lay in between. Germline CDR1 SGHVS, CDR2 FQNEAQ. The CDR3 here is CASGRLSGAGEQYF. DNA of the CDR3: TGTGCCAGCGGGAGGTTGAGTGGGGCAGGGGAGCAGTACTTC.

This chain links TRBV20-1 with TRBJ2-7, with D tentatively TRBD2 (6 bases). The CDR3 spans 10 residues. Germline CDR1 reads DFQATT; CDR2 reads SNEGSKA (reference sequence). V lost 6 bases and J 5 bases, leaving 8 bases between the germline ends. Here the CDR3 reads CSAGTHEQYF. The DNA of the CDR3 is TGCAGTGCCGGGACTCACGAGCAGTACTTC.

The chain uses TRBV5-1 and TRBJ2-1, with D hard to call. The germline V and J ends were trimmed by 0 bases and 8 bases, with 18 bases remaining between them. The germline V gene has CDR1 SGHRS and CDR2 YFSETQ. This CDR3 is built from 16 residues. The CDR3: CASSLELATSGDEQFF. CDR3 coding DNA: TGCGCCAGCAGCTTGGAACTTGCGACTTCGGGCGATGAGCAGTTCTTC. The full variable domain, rest sourced from reference TRBV5-1 and TRBJ2-1, is KAGVTQTPRYLIKTRGQQVTLSCSPISGHRSVSWYQQTPGQGLQFLFEYFSETQRNKGNFPGRFSGRQFSNSRSEMNVSTLELGDSALYLCASSLELATSGDEQFFGPGTRLTVL.

The table lists this clone with a count of one. This sequence joins TRBV11-2 and TRBJ2-7, with D tentatively TRBD2 (6 bases). Germline V gene lookup returns CDR1 SGHAT and CDR2 FQNNGV. The CDR3 spans 15 residues. V was clipped by 5 bases and J by 2 bases, with 16 bases between them. The CDR3 spells CASSQWGVATYEQYF. In nucleotides, the CDR3 is TGTGCCAGCAGCCAATGGGGGGTAGCAACCTACGAGCAGTACTTC.

The rearrangement joins TRBV19 to TRBJ2-1; 9 bases line up with TRBD2. Germline CDR1 LNHDA, CDR2 SQIVND (reference sequence). The J segment lost 10 bases and the V segment lost 1 base, leaving 5 bases of the junction unmatched. CDR3 length: 14 residues. The CDR3 coding sequence is TGTGCCAGTAGTATAGCGAGGGCGGGAGGGGAGCAGTTCTTC. Protein product: CASSIARAGGEQFF. Full variable domain (rest looked up from reference TRBV19 and TRBJ2-1): DGGITQSPKYLFRKEGQNVTLSCEQNLNHDAMYWYRQDPGQGLRLIYYSQIVNDFQKGDIAEGYSVSREKKESFPLTVTSAQKNPTAFYLCASSIARAGGEQFFGPGTRLTVL.

In its sample, this clone was seen once. The chain uses TRBV11-3 and TRBJ2-1; 10 nucleotides line up with TRBD2. Per the germline V gene, CDR1 is SGHNT and CDR2 is YENEEA. With 5 bases clipped from V and 0 bases from J, the junction kept 7 bases outside the gene matches. The CDR3 totals 17 residues. DNA for the CDR3: TGTGCCAGCAGCCCGGGACTAGCGCTCAGCTCCTACAATGAGCAGTTCTTC. It encodes CASSPGLALSSYNEQFF.

The chain joins TRBV7-8 to TRBJ1-1, with 7 bases identical to TRBD1. There are 13 residues in the CDR3. The J segment lost 6 bases and the V segment lost 5 bases, leaving 6 bases of the junction unmatched. Germline V gene sequence: CDR1 SGHVS, CDR2 FQNEAQ. In DNA form, the CDR3 reads TGTGCCAGCAGCCTGACAGGGCGCTCTGAAGCTTTCTTT. Translated: CASSLTGRSEAFF.

The chain carries TRBV28 and TRBJ2-7; TRBD2 matches at 7 bases. The CDR3 sequence is 13 residues long. V shed 3 bases and J 5 bases; nucleotides not matched to a gene: 4. The germline CDR1 and CDR2 sequences are MDHEN and SYDVKM. The CDR3 nucleotides read TGTGCCAGCAGTTTCGGGGGGAGCGACGAGCAGTACTTC. Its protein product is CASSFGGSDEQYF.

V and J are TRBV28 and TRBJ2-7; 9 nucleotides line up with TRBD1. V was clipped by 6 bases and J by 1 base; unmatched bases: 7. The CDR3 is 15 residues long. Germline V CDR1 and CDR2: MDHEN, SYDVKM. The CDR3 DNA follows: TGTGCCAGCAGCGTACTGACAGGGGGTTCCTACGAGCAGTACTTC. It yields the protein CASSVLTGGSYEQYF.

The chain uses TRBV28 and TRBJ1-1, with D tentatively TRBD1 (6 bases). Deletions cut 6 bases from V and 6 bases from J, with 20 bases between. Germline CDR1 reads MDHEN; CDR2 reads SYDVKM. The CDR3 is 15 amino acids. The CDR3 loop is CASSPSRGGHAEAFF. The CDR3 DNA follows: TGTGCCAGCAGCCCTTCTCGGGGGGGGCATGCTGAAGCTTTCTTT.

V is TRBV7-8 and J is TRBJ2-1; D not certain. V lost 5 bases and J 0 bases, leaving 17 bases between the germline ends. CDR1 and CDR2 (germline): SGHVS, FQNEAQ. CDR3 length: 17 residues. CDR3: CASSVHSPRSSYNEQFF. As DNA, the CDR3 is TGTGCCAGCAGCGTCCACAGTCCGCGAAGCTCCTACAATGAGCAGTTCTTC.

The chain recombines TRBV10-1 with TRBJ2-1; 7 nucleotides line up with TRBD1. Unmatched junction bases numbered 8, after V lost 4 bases and J lost 2 bases. The germline CDR1 and CDR2 sequences are WNHNN and SYGVQD (reference sequence). This CDR3 is built from 16 residues. CDR3 DNA sequence: TGCGCCAGCAGTGGCGCCGGGACAGTTCCCTACAATGAGCAGTTCTTC. Translated: CASSGAGTVPYNEQFF.